The T cell receptor (beta chain) under discussion was sequenced for a study of response to subunit inactivated influenza vaccine. The CDR3 totals 14 residues. In germline, CDR1 is SNHLY, CDR2 FYNNEI. V lost 5 bases to trimming and J lost 3 bases, with 13 bases between them. From the RT-PCR reads, TCRdb called clonotypes with MiXCR, one entry per CDR3 protein. Among about 310,000 distinct CDR3 sequences listed, 21% were seen once. This clonotype was seen only a few times. The sequence came from a man aged 50-75 years who received an inactivated influenza vaccine. The rearrangement links TRBV2 to TRBJ1-1; D remains unclear. Sequenced material: PBMCs from blood, taken 21 months after vaccination. The CDR3 DNA follows: TGTGCCAGCAGTCAAGACGGGGATTACACTGAAGCTTTCTTT. This translates into CASSQDGDYTEAFF.